The rows below give T cell receptor beta chains drawn from one sample of a study of OX40 agonist ivuxolimab in advanced cancers. Measured with immunoSEQ multiplex PCR; TCRdb has only the in-frame clones, and not every one. The sample has around 55,000 clones, roughly nine tenths seen once. The sample in question was CD4+ or CD8+ T cells sorted from blood, obtained in a trial of the OX40 agonist ivuxolimab. The receptors originated from an adult with an advanced solid tumor such as melanoma, head and neck, liver or kidney cancer. Each CDR3 is given with its conserved first and last residue. Each record gives: J gene, clone size, D gene, V gene, CDR3 protein, CDR3 DNA. D genes are given only for firm matches. The size entry is marked missing in some rows and otherwise reads once, few, many or a size class.

TRBJ2-3,-,-,TRBV9,CASSVFGGVGTDTQYF,TGTGCCAGCAGCGTATTTGGGGGAGTCGGCACAGATACGCAGTATTTT
TRBJ2-1,-,TRBD1,TRBV19,CASRWDRLLRFF,TGTGCCAGTAGATGGGACAGGCTCTTGCGGTTCTTC
TRBJ2-5,few,-,TRBV10-3,CAISGRYQETQYF,TGTGCCATCAGTGGCAGGTACCAAGAGACCCAGTACTTC
TRBJ1-2,large,-,TRBV2,CASRDLRENYGYTF,TGTGCCAGCAGAGATCTACGGGAGAACTATGGCTACACCTTC
TRBJ1-4,-,TRBD1,TRBV9,CASSVGAGGLEKLFF,TGTGCCAGCAGCGTAGGGGCAGGGGGTCTTGAAAAACTGTTTTTT
TRBJ2-7,-,TRBD1,TRBV28,CASSSSTGGLYEQYF,TGTGCCAGCAGCTCATCGACAGGGGGCCTGTACGAGCAGTACTTC
TRBJ1-1,-,-,TRBV5-1,CASSADRPMNTEAFF,TGCGCCAGCAGCGCTGACAGGCCGATGAACACTGAAGCTTTCTTT
TRBJ1-2,-,TRBD1,TRBV7-2,CASSSWGQGGYGYTF,TGTGCCAGCAGCTCTTGGGGACAGGGGGGCTATGGCTACACCTTC
TRBJ1-1,-,-,TRBV10-2,CASRGGWDWAEAFF,TGCGCCAGCAGGGGGGGGTGGGATTGGGCTGAAGCTTTCTTT
TRBJ2-6,-,-,TRBV13,CASSSRSGANVLTF,TGTGCCAGCAGCTCCCGATCTGGGGCCAACGTCCTGACTTTC